These T cell receptor beta chains were read from a single sample in a study of T cells in Graves' hyperthyroidism and ophthalmopathy. TCRdb reanalysed the multiplex PCR reads using MiXCR and keeps one entry per CDR3 protein. Here the sample spans under 600,000 distinct CDR3 sequences, more than 15% being singletons. Input material: blood. The receptors derive from a woman aged 40 to 49 with Graves' ophthalmopathy. The CDR3 runs from the conserved cysteine through the conserved F or W. D genes are given only for firm matches. Size values are once, few and many counts, or a class for expanded clones, and some rows have none.

d_call: NA; v_call: TRBV7-9; clone_size: few; j_call: TRBJ2-2; cdr3_nt: TGTGCCAGCAGGCCGCGGGTCACCGGGGAGCTGTTTTTT; cdr3_aa: CASRPRVTGELFF
d_call: NA; v_call: TRBV2; clone_size: few; j_call: TRBJ1-5; cdr3_nt: TGTGCCAGCAGCAAACGGGGGCAGCCCCAGCATTTT; cdr3_aa: CASSKRGQPQHF
d_call: TRBD1; v_call: TRBV6-2/TRBV6-3; clone_size: many; j_call: TRBJ1-1; cdr3_nt: TGTGCCAGCAGTGTTCACCGGGACAGGGTTGGTCAAGCGCCCGTGAACACTGAAGCTTTCTTT; cdr3_aa: CASSVHRDRVGQAPVNTEAFF
d_call: TRBD1; v_call: TRBV19; clone_size: few; j_call: TRBJ1-2; cdr3_nt: TGTGCCAGCGAAACCCGGGACAGGGGATACTATGGCTACACCTTC; cdr3_aa: CASETRDRGYYGYTF
d_call: NA; v_call: TRBV5-1; clone_size: many; j_call: TRBJ2-2; cdr3_nt: TGCGCCAGCAGGGGCAGGGCGAACACCGGGGAGCTGTTTTTT; cdr3_aa: CASRGRANTGELFF
d_call: NA; v_call: TRBV29-1; clone_size: NA; j_call: TRBJ2-2; cdr3_nt: TGCAGCGTTGAAGGCTACATCGGGGAGCTGTTTTTT; cdr3_aa: CSVEGYIGELFF
d_call: NA; v_call: TRBV10-3; clone_size: many; j_call: TRBJ2-2; cdr3_nt: TGTGCCATCAGCCACGGCGGGAATACCGGGGAGCTGTTTTTT; cdr3_aa: CAISHGGNTGELFF
d_call: TRBD1; v_call: TRBV30; clone_size: NA; j_call: TRBJ2-4; cdr3_nt: TGTGCCTGGAGTGTCCCGGGACAGGGAAACATTCAGTACTTC; cdr3_aa: CAWSVPGQGNIQYF
d_call: TRBD1; v_call: TRBV6-2/TRBV6-3; clone_size: many; j_call: TRBJ2-3; cdr3_nt: TGTGCCAGCAGCTATCGTCAGGGGGCGGCAGATACGCAGTATTTT; cdr3_aa: CASSYRQGAADTQYF
d_call: NA; v_call: TRBV6-1; clone_size: many; j_call: TRBJ1-2; cdr3_nt: TGTGCCAGCATGAGGAGCTCCAACTATGGCTACACCTTC; cdr3_aa: CASMRSSNYGYTF
d_call: NA; v_call: TRBV10-3; clone_size: many; j_call: TRBJ2-7; cdr3_nt: TGTGCCATCAAGTACGCGGCGGAGGACTACGAGCAGTACTTC; cdr3_aa: CAIKYAAEDYEQYF
d_call: TRBD1; v_call: TRBV6-5; clone_size: many; j_call: TRBJ2-2; cdr3_nt: TGTGCCAGCAGTTGGGACAGGGGGAACGGGGAGCTGTTTTTT; cdr3_aa: CASSWDRGNGELFF
d_call: TRBD1; v_call: TRBV5-1; clone_size: many; j_call: TRBJ2-6; cdr3_nt: TGCGCCAGCAGGGACAGGGTCGTCACGGAGGGGGCCAACGTCCTGACTTTC; cdr3_aa: CASRDRVVTEGANVLTF
d_call: NA; v_call: TRBV5-5; clone_size: many; j_call: TRBJ1-3; cdr3_nt: TGTGCCAGCAGCTTGGCGGGATTCTCTGGAAACACCATATATTTT; cdr3_aa: CASSLAGFSGNTIYF
d_call: NA; v_call: TRBV6-1; clone_size: many; j_call: TRBJ1-2; cdr3_nt: TGTGCCAGCAGTTCAACTGGGGGGGATGGCTACACCTTC; cdr3_aa: CASSSTGGDGYTF
d_call: NA; v_call: TRBV28; clone_size: many; j_call: TRBJ2-7; cdr3_nt: TGTGCCAGCAGTTTAGGAGTGAAGAACTACGAGCAGTACTTC; cdr3_aa: CASSLGVKNYEQYF
d_call: NA; v_call: TRBV2; clone_size: many; j_call: TRBJ1-4; cdr3_nt: TGTGCCAGCAGCTCCTCGAGGGGGGGCGGAAATGAAAAACTGTTTTTT; cdr3_aa: CASSSSRGGGNEKLFF
d_call: TRBD1; v_call: TRBV29-1; clone_size: few; j_call: TRBJ1-1; cdr3_nt: TGCAGCCACCGTGGTGGGACAGGCAACACTGAAGCTTTCTTT; cdr3_aa: CSHRGGTGNTEAFF
d_call: NA; v_call: TRBV7-8; clone_size: NA; j_call: TRBJ2-6; cdr3_nt: TGTGCCACTCCGGGCCGGGCTGGGGCCAACGTCCTGACTTTC; cdr3_aa: CATPGRAGANVLTF
d_call: TRBD2; v_call: TRBV7-9; clone_size: NA; j_call: TRBJ2-7; cdr3_nt: TGTGCCAGCAGCGGAAAGACTAGCGGGAGCGGCTACGAGCAGTACTTC; cdr3_aa: CASSGKTSGSGYEQYF
d_call: TRBD1; v_call: TRBV6-1; clone_size: NA; j_call: TRBJ1-6; cdr3_nt: TGTGCCACACACCAGGGGGGGAATTCACCCCTCCACTTT; cdr3_aa: CATHQGGNSPLHF
d_call: TRBD2; v_call: TRBV19; clone_size: NA; j_call: TRBJ2-7; cdr3_nt: TGTGCCACCGGACAGGCCGGCGGGAGGGCCTTCCACGAGCAGTACTTC; cdr3_aa: CATGQAGGRAFHEQYF
d_call: NA; v_call: TRBV20-1; clone_size: many; j_call: TRBJ2-3; cdr3_nt: TGCAGTGCCTGGGGGTCCACCACAGATACGCAGTATTTT; cdr3_aa: CSAWGSTTDTQYF
d_call: NA; v_call: TRBV18; clone_size: few; j_call: TRBJ2-7; cdr3_nt: TGTGCCAGCTCCCCTGTGGGGAGCTCCTACGAGCAGTACTTC; cdr3_aa: CASSPVGSSYEQYF
d_call: NA; v_call: TRBV11-2; clone_size: once; j_call: TRBJ2-1; cdr3_nt: TGTGCCAGCAGCTTAGATCGGGGGTACGAGCAGTTCTTC; cdr3_aa: CASSLDRGYEQFF
d_call: TRBD1; v_call: TRBV11-2; clone_size: NA; j_call: TRBJ1-2; cdr3_nt: TGCGCCAGCAGCCAAGGTTCGGGGACAGGGGATAACGGTGGCTACACCTTC; cdr3_aa: CASSQGSGTGDNGGYTF
d_call: TRBD1; v_call: TRBV10-3; clone_size: many; j_call: TRBJ1-1; cdr3_nt: TGTGCCATCAGTGAGTGGGGACAGGGGGCCCGGAACACTGAAGCTTTCTTT; cdr3_aa: CAISEWGQGARNTEAFF
d_call: NA; v_call: TRBV20-1; clone_size: few; j_call: TRBJ1-2; cdr3_nt: TGCAGTGCTAGTTTTGGTCCCTATGGCTACACCTTC; cdr3_aa: CSASFGPYGYTF
d_call: TRBD1; v_call: TRBV3-1; clone_size: few; j_call: TRBJ2-5; cdr3_nt: TGTGCCAGCAGCCAAGATCTCGGAGACAGGGGAAACCAAGAGACCCAGTACTTC; cdr3_aa: CASSQDLGDRGNQETQYF
d_call: NA; v_call: TRBV11-2; clone_size: many; j_call: TRBJ2-7; cdr3_nt: TGTGCCAGCAGCTTAGAGGGTGATACCTACGAGCAGTACTTC; cdr3_aa: CASSLEGDTYEQYF
d_call: NA; v_call: TRBV18; clone_size: many; j_call: TRBJ2-4; cdr3_nt: TGTGCCAGCTCACAAGGAGAAGCCAAAAACATTCAGTACTTC; cdr3_aa: CASSQGEAKNIQYF
d_call: NA; v_call: TRBV2; clone_size: many; j_call: TRBJ2-7; cdr3_nt: TGTGCCAGCAGTGAAGCATTGTGGGACACCCTATCTCCGACCTACGAGCAGTACTTC; cdr3_aa: CASSEALWDTLSPTYEQYF
d_call: NA; v_call: TRBV6-2/TRBV6-3; clone_size: NA; j_call: TRBJ2-7; cdr3_nt: TGTGCCAGCAGTTATCGACGAGCGTCTCACGAGCAGTACTTC; cdr3_aa: CASSYRRASHEQYF
d_call: NA; v_call: TRBV5-5; clone_size: few; j_call: TRBJ2-2; cdr3_nt: TGTGCCTCGCGCACAGGACGGGTAAACACCGGGGAGCTGTTTTTT; cdr3_aa: CASRTGRVNTGELFF
d_call: NA; v_call: TRBV15; clone_size: NA; j_call: TRBJ1-6; cdr3_nt: TGTGCCACCAGCACCCGGGGAAATTCACCCCTCCACTTT; cdr3_aa: CATSTRGNSPLHF
d_call: NA; v_call: TRBV6-1; clone_size: many; j_call: TRBJ1-1; cdr3_nt: TGTGCCAGCAGTGAATCGACAGTCATGAGCACTGAAGCTTTCTTT; cdr3_aa: CASSESTVMSTEAFF
d_call: TRBD1; v_call: TRBV10-3; clone_size: NA; j_call: TRBJ1-1; cdr3_nt: TGTGCCATCAAAGGGACAGGGACCACTGAAGCTTTCTTT; cdr3_aa: CAIKGTGTTEAFF
d_call: NA; v_call: TRBV29-1; clone_size: NA; j_call: TRBJ1-2; cdr3_nt: TGCAGCGTTGCGCAGGGCGACTATGGCTACACCTTC; cdr3_aa: CSVAQGDYGYTF
d_call: NA; v_call: TRBV2; clone_size: many; j_call: TRBJ2-3; cdr3_nt: TGTGCCAGCAGGAGGGGGGGGATGGCAGATACGCAGTATTTT; cdr3_aa: CASRRGGMADTQYF
d_call: NA; v_call: TRBV12-5; clone_size: NA; j_call: TRBJ2-1; cdr3_nt: TGTGCTAGTGGTCCTCAGACAGTGGACAATGAGCAGTTCTTC; cdr3_aa: CASGPQTVDNEQFF
d_call: TRBD1; v_call: TRBV28; clone_size: NA; j_call: TRBJ2-7; cdr3_nt: TGTGCCAGCAGCGGTGTTTTCAGGGGGCCCTACGAGCAGTACTTC; cdr3_aa: CASSGVFRGPYEQYF
d_call: TRBD2; v_call: TRBV6-1; clone_size: many; j_call: TRBJ2-7; cdr3_nt: TGTGCCAGCAGTTCCCCACAGCGGGAGCTCCCCTACGAGCAGTACTTC; cdr3_aa: CASSSPQRELPYEQYF
d_call: TRBD2; v_call: TRBV11-2; clone_size: many; j_call: TRBJ2-7; cdr3_nt: TGTGCCAGCAGCCGCACAGGCGGGACTAGCGGGAGTTACGAGCAGTACTTC; cdr3_aa: CASSRTGGTSGSYEQYF
d_call: TRBD2; v_call: TRBV6-1; clone_size: many; j_call: TRBJ2-3; cdr3_nt: TGTGCCAGCAGTGTGAGCGGGACCCCTTTTAGCACAGATACGCAGTATTTT; cdr3_aa: CASSVSGTPFSTDTQYF